One and the same sample provided the 21 T cell receptor beta chains below, sequenced in a study of tumor-infiltrating lymphocytes in primary liver carcinoma. It was unsorted whole blood that yielded blood RNA, and germline DNA was also extracted. The investigators made TCR beta cDNA from 400 to 500 ng total RNA, using a constant-region primer. A slightly modified ARM-PCR protocol with three nested multiplex PCR rounds produced these TCR beta libraries. Two initial PCR rounds of roughly 10 cycles each paired TRBV1-TRBV30 forward primers with a C-beta reverse primer. Each CDR3 protein gets one entry after TCRdb re-called the multiplex PCR reads with MiXCR. There are approximately 300,000 distinct CDR3 sequences in the sample; approximately 65% occur only once, and roughly 9% lies in the top ten. The material sequenced was peripheral blood. These receptors were obtained from a man aged 35-49 years with primary liver carcinoma and hepatitis B virus infection.

This clonotype was detected many times. This chain connects TRBV6-5 to TRBJ2-3, with 7 bases that match TRBD1. CDR1 and CDR2 from the germline V gene are MNHEY and SVGAGI. J was trimmed by 1 base and V by 0 bases; bases with no gene match: 10. This CDR3 is 18 amino acids long. The DNA for the CDR3 is TGTGCCAGCAGTTACTCTCCCGGGACAGATTCGGGCACAGATACGCAGTATTTT. Translating it yields CASSYSPGTDSGTDTQYF.

The rearrangement uses TRBV11-1 and TRBJ2-1; D not resolved. CDR1 SGHAT and CDR2 FQDESV come from the germline V gene (reference sequence). The CDR3 spans 12 residues. The CDR3 DNA sequence: TGTGCTAGTAGCTTACACAGCAATGAGCAGTTCTTC. This translates into CASSLHSNEQFF.

Comments on this clonotype: Since a much larger clone is just one base distant, this may be a read error. The chain couples TRBV29-1 to TRBJ2-1; D perhaps matches TRBD1 (5 bases). This CDR3 contains 17 residues. Germline V CDR1 and CDR2: SQVTM, ANQGSEA. The CDR3 DNA sequence: TGCAGCGTCTACCTCCCGCGACAGAAAAGCTCCTACAATGAGCAGTCCTTC. Its protein product is CSVYLPRQKSSYNEQSF.

With regard to this clonotype: The junction does not match germline at one end; this may be a read error. The CDR3 DNA reads as TGTGCCAGCAGTTTCTCGGCCTCGACAGACACAGTTACGCAGTATTTT. This codes for CASSFSASTDTVTQYF. The chain joins TRBV28 to TRBJ2-3, with D perhaps matching TRBD1 (5 bases). The CDR3 has 16 residues. The germline V gene encodes CDR1 MDHEN and CDR2 SYDVKM. The variable domain in full, completed from reference TRBV28 and TRBJ2-3, reads DVKVTQSSRYLVKRTGEKVFLECVQDMDHENMFWYRQDPGLGLRLIYFSYDVKMKEKGDIPEGYSVSREKKERFSLILESASTNQTSMYLCASSFSASTDTVTQYFGPGTRLTVL.

In this sample, this clonotype turned up once. This may be a read error: a much more frequent sequence differs by one nucleotide. The CDR3 ends on some other residue instead of the conserved phenylalanine or tryptophan, so this is likely a read error. This sequence joins TRBV4-2 and TRBJ2-3; 10 bases align to TRBD2. Losses at the gene ends were 1 base for V and 2 bases for J; bases not matched to a gene: 9. The V gene's germline CDR1 is LGHNA and CDR2 YNFKEQ. The CDR3 runs to 18 residues. CDR3 DNA sequence: TGTGCCAGCAGCCAAGGTGGGTTAGCGGGAGGCACCACAGATACGCAGTATTTG. Its protein is CASSQGGLAGGTTDTQYL.

The chain couples TRBV19 to TRBJ2-5; D possibly corresponds to TRBD1 (6 bases). Germline values: CDR1 LNHDA, CDR2 SQIVND (reference sequence). The CDR3 spans 13 residues. V shed 7 bases and J shed 5 bases, with 14 bases lying between them. CDR3 nucleotide sequence: TGTGCCAGTAATGGTGGGGGCGGGGAGACCCAGTACTTC. The encoded protein is CASNGGGGETQYF. Full variable domain (outside the CDR3, taken from reference TRBV19 and TRBJ2-5): DGGITQSPKYLFRKEGQNVTLSCEQNLNHDAMYWYRQDPGQGLRLIYYSQIVNDFQKGDIAEGYSVSREKKESFPLTVTSAQKNPTAFYLCASNGGGGETQYFGPGTRLLVL.

The CDR3 spells CASSRQGTDTQYF. The CDR3 nucleotides are TGTGCCAGCAGTCGACAGGGCACAGATACGCAGTATTTT. The rearrangement uses TRBV6-2 or TRBV6-3 and TRBJ2-3; D perhaps matches TRBD1 (6 bases). V shed 5 bases and J shed 1 base, with 7 bases lying between them. The CDR3 has 13 amino acids. Germline V CDR1 and CDR2: MNHEY, SVGEGT.

As to this clonotype: Being one base from a much bigger clone, this may be a read error. The chain joins TRBV6-2 or TRBV6-3 to TRBJ2-7; 7 nucleotides agree with TRBD2. CDR3 length: 18 amino acids. CDR1 is MNHEY and CDR2 is SVGEGT in the germline V gene. The CDR3 loop reads CASSHEASGSFASHDQYF. The CDR3 DNA follows: TGTGCCAGCAGCCACGAGGCTAGCGGAAGCTTCGCCTCCCACGATCAGTACTTC.

A word on this clonotype: This may come from a read error, since a much larger clone is one base off. This sequence joins TRBV5-4 and TRBJ2-7; weak D call: TRBD1 (7 bases). The germline V gene has CDR1 SGHNT and CDR2 YYREEE (reference sequence). The CDR3 sequence is 16 residues long. CDR3 sequence (DNA): TGTGCCAGCAGTGACAGGGCAAGCGGGCCGATCTACAAGCAGTACTTC. Residues: CASSDRASGPIYKQYF. The complete variable domain, with remaining parts taken from reference TRBV5-4 and TRBJ2-7, reads ETGVTQSPTHLIKTRGQQVTLRCSSQSGHNTVSWYQQALGQGPQFIFQYYREEENGRGNFPPRFSGLQFPNYSSELNVNALELDDSALYLCASSDRASGPIYKQYFGPGTRLTVT.

A note on this clonotype: A much larger clone differs by one base, so this may be a read error. The V call is TRBV4-1, the J call TRBJ1-2; no reliable D call. With 1 base removed from V and 10 bases from J, the gap between germline ends came to 13 bases. The CDR3 extends over 13 amino acids. Per germline, CDR1 MGHRA and CDR2 YSYEKL. This CDR3 is CASSQVLGNDYTF. CDR3 sequence (DNA): TGCGCCAGCAGCCAAGTTCTCGGGAACGACTACACCTTC.

This clonotype has just a few counts. A single base separates this from a much larger clone, so it may be a read error. This rearrangement joins TRBV6-1 to TRBJ1-2; D uncertain. The V gene's germline CDR1 is MNHNS and CDR2 SASEGT. The CDR3 contains 12 residues. Trimming removed 4 bases from V and 9 bases from J, with 12 bases in between. The CDR3 DNA is TGTGCCAGCAGTGCTGACATTCATTGCTACACCTTC. Protein product: CASSADIHCYTF.

With respect to this clonotype: A much larger clone lies a single base off, so this may be a read error. The missing conserved phenylalanine or tryptophan at the end of this CDR3 makes a read error likely. This sequence joins TRBV6-2 or TRBV6-3 and TRBJ2-1; 7 bases are shared with TRBD2. CDR1 and CDR2 (germline): MNHEY, SVGEGT. The CDR3 is made up of 17 amino acids. The V segment lost 2 bases and the J segment 2 bases; nucleotides outside the gene matches: 9. CDR3 loop: CASSYPLGGVTYNEQFS. DNA of the CDR3: TGTGCCAGCAGTTACCCCCTTGGGGGGGTAACCTACAATGAGCAGTTCTCC.

This clonotype appeared many times. The chain couples TRBV29-1 to TRBJ2-7, with D possibly being TRBD2 (6 bases). Germline assignment: CDR1 SQVTM and CDR2 ANQGSEA. The ends were cut back, 7 bases at V and 2 bases at J, with 18 bases in the middle. This CDR3 region has 14 residues. The CDR3 bases are TGCAGCGGGGGCTTAGCGGAGAAGCCCTACGAGCAGTACTTC. This sequence encodes CSGGLAEKPYEQYF.

About this clonotype: This could be a read error, since a much larger clone is one nucleotide away. V is TRBV12-3 or TRBV12-4 and J is TRBJ2-5; 12 nucleotides align to TRBD1. The CDR3 has 16 residues. The DNA of the CDR3 is TGTGACAGCAGTTTGGGGACAGGGGGCCTTCGGGAGACCCAGTACTTC. Its translation: CDSSLGTGGLRETQYF.

Details on this clonotype: An end of the junction differs from the germline gene, which may be a read error. The chain recombines TRBV5-4 with TRBJ2-7; D is tentatively TRBD1 or TRBD2 (5 bases each). The CDR3 spans 13 residues. The germline gives CDR1 SGHNT, CDR2 YYREEE (reference sequence). The CDR3 DNA is TGTGCCAGCAGCGGGGCCTTAGCGAGGGAGCAATACTTC. Translated: CASSGALAREQYF.

A remark on this clonotype: The junction and the germline gene differ at one end; a read error may be behind it. The chain is built from TRBV11-2 and TRBJ2-2, with D perhaps matching TRBD2 (5 bases). The CDR3 covers 11 residues. Germline CDR1 and CDR2: SGHAT and FQNNGV. The CDR3 protein is CDSRPTGELSF. The CDR3 bases are TGTGACAGCAGACCGACCGGGGAGCTGTCTTTT. Complete variable domain (other parts from reference TRBV11-2 and TRBJ2-2): EAGVAQSPRYKIIEKRQSVAFWCNPISGHATLYWYQQILGQGPKLLIQFQNNGVVDDSQLPKDRFSAERLKGVDSTLKIQPAKLEDSAVYLCDSRPTGELSFGEGSRLTVL.

Details on this clonotype: The junction and the germline gene differ at one end; a read error may be behind it. The rearrangement uses TRBV11-2 and TRBJ1-1; TRBD1 might be the D (6 bases). From germline, CDR1 is SGHAT and CDR2 FQNNGV. The CDR3 contains 14 residues. The CDR3 DNA is TGTGCCAACAAGCGGGGAAGGGGGAACACTGGAGCTTTCTTT. Protein sequence: CANKRGRGNTGAFF.

To note about this clonotype: Compared with germline, one end of the junction differs, possibly owing to a read error. The V call is TRBV29-1, the J call TRBJ1-2; D is perhaps TRBD1 (5 bases). The CDR3 contains 18 residues. CDR1 and CDR2 from the germline V gene are SQVTM and ANQGSEA. The CDR3: CSVGAPTGTQMANHGYTF. The CDR3 coding sequence is TGCAGCGTTGGGGCACCAACAGGAACTCAAATGGCTAACCATGGGTACACCTTC. The variable domain in full, completed from reference TRBV29-1 and TRBJ1-2, reads SAVISQKPSRDICQRGTSLTIQCQVDSQVTMMFWYRQQPGQSLTLIATANQGSEATYESGFVIDKFPISRPNLTFSTLTVSNMSPEDSSIYLCSVGAPTGTQMANHGYTFGSGTRLTVV.

This clonotype was picked up many times. J is TRBJ2-4 and V is TRBV11-1; D unresolved. V was pared by 5 bases and J by 9 bases, with 17 bases between. Germline CDR1 SGHAT, CDR2 FQDESV (reference sequence). There are 14 residues in the CDR3. The DNA for the CDR3 is TGTGCCAGCAGCCTTACCGACTCGAGCCTCATTCAGTACTTC. Protein: CASSLTDSSLIQYF.

As DNA, the CDR3 is TGTGCCAGCAGTGCCCCATTGGGGATGAGCTATGGCTACACCTTC. Its translation is CASSAPLGMSYGYTF. The rearrangement uses TRBV28 and TRBJ1-2, with unresolved D. Trimming cost V 5 bases and J 4 bases, with 17 bases left between them. CDR1 and CDR2 from the germline V gene are MDHEN and SYDVKM. This CDR3 spans 15 amino acids.

This clonotype showed up many times. This chain uses TRBV11-2 with TRBJ2-3; D tentatively fits TRBD1 or TRBD2 (7 bases each). The ends were cut back, 5 bases at V and 1 base at J, with 19 bases in the middle. CDR3 size: 17 residues. Germline CDR1 reads SGHAT; CDR2 reads FQNNGV. The CDR3 reads CASSIGPQGGGTDTQYF. CDR3 nucleotides: TGTGCCAGCAGCATTGGTCCCCAGGGGGGGGGCACAGATACGCAGTATTTT.